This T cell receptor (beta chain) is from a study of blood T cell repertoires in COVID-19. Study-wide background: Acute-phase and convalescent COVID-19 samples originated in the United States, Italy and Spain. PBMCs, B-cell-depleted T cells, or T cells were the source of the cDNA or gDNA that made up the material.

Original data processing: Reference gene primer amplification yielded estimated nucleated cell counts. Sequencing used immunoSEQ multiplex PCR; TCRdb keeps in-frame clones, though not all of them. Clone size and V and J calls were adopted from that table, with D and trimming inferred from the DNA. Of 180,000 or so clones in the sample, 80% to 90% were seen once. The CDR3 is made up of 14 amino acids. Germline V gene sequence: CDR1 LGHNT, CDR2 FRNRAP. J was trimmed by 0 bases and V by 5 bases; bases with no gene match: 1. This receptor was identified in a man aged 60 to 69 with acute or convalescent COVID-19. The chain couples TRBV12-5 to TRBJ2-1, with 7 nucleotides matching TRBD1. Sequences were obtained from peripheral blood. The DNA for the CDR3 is TGTGCTAGTGGTGGACAGGACTCCTACAATGAGCAGTTCTTC. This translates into CASGGQDSYNEQFF.